Described below is a single T cell receptor beta chain sequence and its context. This CDR3 is built from 14 residues. The sample belongs to a study of control samples from healthy donors and cancer patients. Method: immunoSEQ multiplex PCR; TCRdb's copy keeps in-frame clones and lacks some. The sample includes about 58,000 clones, about 90% of them seen just once. The TCR was taken from a man in his sixties with colorectal cancer. This sequence joins TRBV21-1 and TRBJ1-5; the table gives TRBD1 as D, unverified against the DNA. TRBV21-1 is recorded as a pseudogene. The sequenced sample consisted of PBMCs. The chain's CDR3 is CASSPRQGGQPQHF. The CDR3 DNA is TGTGCCAGCAGCCCACGACAGGGCGGGCAGCCCCAGCATTTT.